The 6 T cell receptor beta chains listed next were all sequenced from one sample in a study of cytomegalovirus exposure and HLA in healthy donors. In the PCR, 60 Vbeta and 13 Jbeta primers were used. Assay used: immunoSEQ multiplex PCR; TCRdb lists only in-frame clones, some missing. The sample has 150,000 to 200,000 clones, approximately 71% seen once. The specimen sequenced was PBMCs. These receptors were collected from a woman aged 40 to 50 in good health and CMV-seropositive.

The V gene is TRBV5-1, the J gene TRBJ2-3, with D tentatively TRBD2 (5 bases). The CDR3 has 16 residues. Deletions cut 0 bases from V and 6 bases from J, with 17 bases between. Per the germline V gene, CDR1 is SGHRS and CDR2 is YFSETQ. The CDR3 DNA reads TGCGCCAGCAGCTTGGCAACCGGGGTAGGAATGGATACGCAGTATTTT. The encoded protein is CASSLATGVGMDTQYF.

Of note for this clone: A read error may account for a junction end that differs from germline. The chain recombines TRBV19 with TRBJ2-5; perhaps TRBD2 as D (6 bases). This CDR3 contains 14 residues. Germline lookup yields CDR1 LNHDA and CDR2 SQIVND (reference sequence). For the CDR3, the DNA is TGTGCCAGTAGACGTGTGGCGGGGCAAGGGACCCAGTACTTC. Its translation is CASRRVAGQGTQYF.

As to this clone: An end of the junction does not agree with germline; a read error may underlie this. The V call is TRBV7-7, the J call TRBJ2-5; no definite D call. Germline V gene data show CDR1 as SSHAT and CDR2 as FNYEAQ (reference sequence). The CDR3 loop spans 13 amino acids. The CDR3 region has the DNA TGTGCTAGCAGCTTAGATAGCCCCTCGACCCAGTACTTC. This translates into CASSLDSPSTQYF.

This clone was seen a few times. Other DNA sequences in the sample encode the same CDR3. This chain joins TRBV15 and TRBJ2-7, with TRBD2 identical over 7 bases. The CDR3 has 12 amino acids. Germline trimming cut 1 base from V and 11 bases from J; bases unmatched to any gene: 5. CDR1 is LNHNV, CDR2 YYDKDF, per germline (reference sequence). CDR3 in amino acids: CATSRGGGVKYF. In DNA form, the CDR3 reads TGTGCCACCAGCAGAGGCGGGGGTGTGAAGTACTTC.

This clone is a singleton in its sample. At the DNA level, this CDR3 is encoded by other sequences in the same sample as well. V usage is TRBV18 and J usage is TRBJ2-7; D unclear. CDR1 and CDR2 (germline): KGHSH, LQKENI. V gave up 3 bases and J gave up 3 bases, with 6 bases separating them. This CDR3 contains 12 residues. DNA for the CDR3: TGTGCCAGCTCACCGACAAGCTACGAGCAGTACTTC. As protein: CASSPTSYEQYF.

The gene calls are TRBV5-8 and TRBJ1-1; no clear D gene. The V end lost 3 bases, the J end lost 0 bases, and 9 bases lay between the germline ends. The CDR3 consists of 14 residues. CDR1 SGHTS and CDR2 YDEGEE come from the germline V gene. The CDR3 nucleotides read TGTGCCAGCAGCTGGGTACAGATGAACACTGAAGCTTTCTTT. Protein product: CASSWVQMNTEAFF.